This TCR beta chain was sequenced during a study of blood T cell repertoires in COVID-19. Turning to the study itself: Specimens from acute and convalescent COVID-19 originated in the United States, Italy and Spain. Sources were T cells, B-cell-depleted T cells, or PBMCs; the material itself was cDNA or gDNA.

How the authors handled the data: Nucleated cell number was recorded as an estimate derived from reference gene primer amplification. The data were produced by immunoSEQ multiplex PCR, yet TCRdb's version contains in-frame clones alone and is incomplete. V and J calls and clone size are copied from that table; D and trimming were computed from the DNA. The sample has more than 150,000 clones, 80% to 90% seen once; the top ten hold roughly 8.2%. The CDR3 loop spans 17 amino acids. The germline V gene has CDR1 SGHRS and CDR2 YFSETQ. Trimming cost V 4 bases and J 2 bases; bases outside gene matches: 13.

J is TRBJ2-3 and V is TRBV5-1, with TRBD1 matching 7 bases. This sequence originates from a man aged 60 to 69 with acute or convalescent COVID-19. Sequenced: peripheral blood. In DNA form, the CDR3 reads TGCGCCAGCAGCCTCCTACGGGACAGCATAAACACAGATACGCAGTATTTT. Its protein is CASSLLRDSINTDTQYF.